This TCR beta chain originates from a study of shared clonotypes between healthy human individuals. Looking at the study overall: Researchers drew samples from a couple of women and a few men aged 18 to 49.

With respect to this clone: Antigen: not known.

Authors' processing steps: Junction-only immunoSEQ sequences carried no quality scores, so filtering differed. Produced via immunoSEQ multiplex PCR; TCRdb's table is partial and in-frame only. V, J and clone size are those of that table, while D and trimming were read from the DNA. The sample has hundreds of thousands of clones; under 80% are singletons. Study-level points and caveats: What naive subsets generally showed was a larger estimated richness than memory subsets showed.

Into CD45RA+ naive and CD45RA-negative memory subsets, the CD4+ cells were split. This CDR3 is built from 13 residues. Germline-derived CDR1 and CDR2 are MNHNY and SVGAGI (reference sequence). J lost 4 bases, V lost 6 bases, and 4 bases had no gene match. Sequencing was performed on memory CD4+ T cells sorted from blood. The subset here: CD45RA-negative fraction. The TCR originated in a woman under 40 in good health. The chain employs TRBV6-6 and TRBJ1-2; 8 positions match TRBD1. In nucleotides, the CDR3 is TGTGCCAGCAGCGCCGGACAGGGCTATGGCTACACCTTC. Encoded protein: CASSAGQGYGYTF.